The rows below give T cell receptor beta chains drawn from one sample of a study of a mutant IDH1 vaccine in newly diagnosed glioma. Which antigens these TCRs recognize remains unknown. TCRdb's copy holds only in-frame clones and misses some; the assay was immunoSEQ multiplex PCR. The data hold about 50,000 clones, with roughly 92% observed a single time. The source was PBMCs, collected from a glioma patient whose treatment included an IDH1 peptide vaccine. The receptors shown here come from a man between 50 and 59 years old with glioma. The CDR3 runs from the conserved cysteine through the conserved F or W. The D gene is left open where the match is weak. Rows give clone size only sometimes, using once, few, many, or a class for an expanded clone.

clone_size,d_call,v_call,j_call,cdr3_nt,cdr3_aa
NA,NA,TRBV4-2,TRBJ2-5,TGTGCCAGCAGCCAAGTATCCGGCGGGCAGGCAGCAGAGACCCAGTACTTC,CASSQVSGGQAAETQYF
NA,NA,TRBV29-1,TRBJ2-7,TGCAGCGTTGAATTTATCCAGGACTCCTACGAGCAGTACTTC,CSVEFIQDSYEQYF
NA,NA,TRBV27,TRBJ2-6,TGTGCCAGCAGTTTTAGGACCTCTGGGGCCAACGTCCTGACTTTC,CASSFRTSGANVLTF
NA,NA,TRBV4-3,TRBJ1-2,TGCGCCAGCAGCCTAAACTCCTATGGCTACACCTTC,CASSLNSYGYTF
NA,TRBD1,TRBV29-1,TRBJ2-7,TGCAGCGTTTGGAGGGGGGACAGGGGGAGGGAGCAGTACTTC,CSVWRGDRGREQYF
NA,NA,TRBV19,TRBJ2-2,TGTGCCAGTAGTATAACGGGACAGAACACCGGGGAGCTGTTTTTT,CASSITGQNTGELFF
NA,NA,TRBV14,TRBJ1-1,TGTGCCAGCAGCCCCCTACAGTGGAACACTGAAGCTTTCTTT,CASSPLQWNTEAFF
NA,NA,TRBV4-1,TRBJ1-2,TGCGCCAGCAGCCAAGAAAGAGCAGGGTTTAACTATGGCTACACCTTC,CASSQERAGFNYGYTF
NA,TRBD1,TRBV7-8,TRBJ2-7,TGTGCCAGCAGCCCGGACAGGGGCGGCTACGAGCAGTACTTC,CASSPDRGGYEQYF
NA,TRBD1,TRBV30,TRBJ2-5,TGTGCCTGGAGTCTTACAGGGGTTATGGGGGCCAGTCTTGGAGAGACCCAGTACTTC,CAWSLTGVMGASLGETQYF
NA,NA,TRBV30,TRBJ2-6,TGTGCCTGGAGTGAAACAGGGTCGGCTGGGGCCAACGTCCTGACTTTC,CAWSETGSAGANVLTF
NA,TRBD1,TRBV6-6,TRBJ2-5,TGTGCCAGCAGTTACCCTAACAGGGGGTCAGAGACCCAGTACTTC,CASSYPNRGSETQYF
NA,NA,TRBV28,TRBJ2-7,TGTGCCAGCAGTTTACAAACTATCTCCTACGAGCAGTACTTC,CASSLQTISYEQYF
NA,NA,TRBV28,TRBJ2-3,TGTGCCAGCAGACTGCCTCGGGGGGCGGGCACAGATACGCAGTATTTT,CASRLPRGAGTDTQYF
NA,TRBD2,TRBV4-2,TRBJ2-5,TGTGCCAGCAGCCAGGGTATAACTAGCGGGGAAGAGACCCAGTACTTC,CASSQGITSGEETQYF
NA,TRBD1,TRBV2,TRBJ2-3,TGTGCCCGACAGACAGGGACGAACACAGATACGCAGTATTTT,CARQTGTNTDTQYF
NA,TRBD2,TRBV18,TRBJ2-1,TGTGCCAGCTCGCCCCTAGCGGGGGTACTCGCAACACACAATGAGCAGTTCTTC,CASSPLAGVLATHNEQFF
NA,NA,TRBV27,TRBJ2-1,TGTGCCAGCAGTTCCGCCCCGAGGGATTGGGAGCAGTTCTTC,CASSSAPRDWEQFF
NA,TRBD1,TRBV5-1,TRBJ2-7,TGCGCCAGCAGCCGGCGGGACAGGGCGGGCTACGAGCAGTACTTC,CASSRRDRAGYEQYF
NA,NA,TRBV7-9,TRBJ1-2,TGTGCCAGCAGCAGGGCTACAGGTGGCTACACCTTC,CASSRATGGYTF
NA,NA,TRBV19,TRBJ2-3,TGTGCCAGTAGTACCTACTTCGGACAGCACGGGGCAGATACGCAGTATTTT,CASSTYFGQHGADTQYF
NA,NA,TRBV19,TRBJ1-1,TGTGCCAGTAGATCTTCGGGGCCTGAAGCTTTCTTT,CASRSSGPEAFF
NA,TRBD1,TRBV5-1,TRBJ1-2,TGCGCCAGCAGCGAGGGACAGAACTATGGCTACACCTTC,CASSEGQNYGYTF
NA,NA,TRBV7-2,TRBJ2-7,TGTGCCAGCAGCTCGCGGAGGGGGTACGAGCAGTACTTC,CASSSRRGYEQYF
NA,NA,TRBV30,TRBJ2-3,TGTGCCTGGAGGGACCGTACCACCACCACAGATACGCAGTATTTT,CAWRDRTTTTDTQYF
NA,NA,TRBV19,TRBJ1-1,TGTGCCAGTAGTATAGTGCCAGGGCGTAACACTGAAGCTTTCTTT,CASSIVPGRNTEAFF
NA,NA,TRBV6-5,TRBJ2-7,TGTGCCAGCAGCCAGGCCCCGGGGGCGTACGAGCAGTACTTC,CASSQAPGAYEQYF
NA,TRBD1,TRBV6-5,TRBJ1-5,TGTGCCAGCAGTTCCGGGACAGGTATCAATCAGCCCCAGCATTTT,CASSSGTGINQPQHF
once,NA,TRBV9,TRBJ2-7,TGTGCCAGCAGCGTTTTTGCCCAGAGCTCCTACGAGCAGTACTTC,CASSVFAQSSYEQYF
NA,TRBD1,TRBV4-1,TRBJ2-7,TGCGCCAGCAGGTCTACAGGGGCGCACGAGCAGTACTTC,CASRSTGAHEQYF